This TCR beta chain is drawn from a study of Ad26.COV2.S vaccination and SARS-CoV-2 variants. The V and J ends lost 6 bases and 5 bases respectively, with 10 bases between them. Germline CDR1 is SNHLY and CDR2 is FYNNEI. There are 12 residues in the CDR3. Treatment meaning: roughly 20 received Ad26.COV2.S at low or high dose, single or two shots; roughly 5 received placebo; per-sample allocation not given. Samples came from day 63 after the first vaccine or placebo injection. Comments on this clone: Its antigen is as yet unknown.

The study's findings and limits: Placebo recipients had lower spike-specific TCR breadth than vaccine recipients. CD8+ and CD4+ T cells specific for spike reportedly responded with substantial breadth after vaccination.

Repertoires were generated with immunoSEQ multiplex PCR, while TCRdb's copy carries only in-frame clones and drops some. The top ten hold 2.1% of the sample, which has about 320,000 clones, approximately 80% seen once. This TCR was sampled from a person aged 18-65 years who received the Ad26.COV2.S COVID-19 vaccine or a placebo. Sample: peripheral blood, taken in a trial of Ad26.COV2.S vaccine versus placebo. The chain employs TRBV2 and TRBJ1-2; D unresolved. CDR3 nucleotide sequence: TGTGCCAGCAGCAGCTCTAGGTATGGCTACACCTTC. Protein sequence: CASSSSRYGYTF. Combining the CDR3 with reference TRBV2 and TRBJ1-2 gives the whole variable domain EPEVTQTPSHQVTQMGQEVILRCVPISNHLYFYWYRQILGQKVEFLVSFYNNEISEKSEIFDDQFSVERPDGSNFTLKIRSTKLEDSAMYFCASSSSRYGYTFGSGTRLTVV.